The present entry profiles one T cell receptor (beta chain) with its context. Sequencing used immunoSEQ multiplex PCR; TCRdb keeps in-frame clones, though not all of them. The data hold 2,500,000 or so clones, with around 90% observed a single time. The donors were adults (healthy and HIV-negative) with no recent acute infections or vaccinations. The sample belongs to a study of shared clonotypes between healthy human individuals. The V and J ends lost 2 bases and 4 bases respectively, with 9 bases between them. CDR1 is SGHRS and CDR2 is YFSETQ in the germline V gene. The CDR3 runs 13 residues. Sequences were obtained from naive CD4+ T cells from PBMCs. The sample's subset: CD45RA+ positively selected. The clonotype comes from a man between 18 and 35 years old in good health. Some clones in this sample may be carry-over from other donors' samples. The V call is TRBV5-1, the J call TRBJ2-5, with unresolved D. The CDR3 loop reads CASSFSQAETQYF. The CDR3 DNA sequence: TGCGCCAGCAGCTTCTCACAAGCAGAGACCCAGTACTTC.